The present T cell receptor beta chain was sequenced within a study of shared clonotypes between healthy human individuals (dated by TCRdb to the early 2020s). About the investigation overall: The cohort comprised two women and a few men aged 18 to 49 years. Per donor, three plates each were used for CD4 naive and CD4 memory, two for CD8 naive, and one for CD8 memory. To estimate repertoire size and how much clonotypes are shared between individuals, the study performed deep sequencing of blood TCR repertoires from five healthy adults. Different laboratories and diverse techniques were used to prepare libraries and sequence TCR repertoires, to increase sequencing depth and limit assay-specific biases. Each donor's leukapheresis produced roughly between roughly 0.94 and 9.5 billion PBMCs. The research as a whole found: Even with the large sequencing depth, rarefaction of the sorted-subset datasets indicated that sequencing was incomplete. Across a handful of donors, approximately 4.6% of naive CD4, approximately 3.6% of naive CD8, 2.3% of memory CD4, and 0.3% to 0.45% of memory CD8 clonotypes were shared. Naive subsets generally had larger estimated clonotype richness than memory subsets. Pairwise subsampling led to the expectation that sequencing depth would affect the degree of clonotype sharing among donors. Clonotypes shared by all four sorted-subset donors showed higher generation probabilities than non-shared clonotypes. The small number of donors limited the genetic and exposure-history diversity represented. Sampling was restricted to blood, and TCR repertoires in tissue are likely to differ from TCR repertoires in blood.

The donors were healthy, HIV-negative adults who had no recently reported acute infections or vaccinations. Only Caucasian adults living in Nashville, Tennessee, USA were represented among the donors. Magnetic negative selection was used to enrich CD4+ T cells, after which naive cells were positively selected on CD45RA and the negative fraction became the memory subset. After blood collection by leukapheresis, PBMCs were isolated using Ficoll-Histopaque density gradient centrifugation and then cryopreserved in the vapor phase of liquid nitrogen. Analytical flow cytometry was used to check the purity and quantity of each magnetically sorted T cell population. From each sorted fraction, genomic DNA was isolated and quantified by UV absorbance on a Nanodrop 2000c. The germline V gene sets CDR1 to SGHRS and CDR2 to YFSETQ. V is cut by 9 bases and J by 3 bases, and the space between the germline ends is 16 bases. Counted from cysteine to phenylalanine, this CDR3 has 13 amino acids. Only the CDR3 portion is preserved as DNA: 39 bases, with reading frame beginning at the first base.

Comment on this clone: The target of this receptor is not known. No much larger clone is present one base from it, and per-base qualities are unavailable.

Using the deep immunoSEQ assay, TCR CDR3 regions were amplified from genomic DNA by multiplex PCR. Extracted genomic DNA from each cell subset was distributed evenly across all wells of several immunoSEQ 96-well plates, and each plate was treated as a replicate. Each replicate PCR for sorted subsets received approximately 200 ng genomic DNA, equal to about 30,000 T cell genomes. The purified libraries were quantified using a Qubit 3.0 fluorometer, sized with a Bioanalyzer 2100, and then quantified again using the KAPA Library Quantification kit. Each immunoSEQ 96-well plate was sequenced on its own single-read 150-cycle Illumina NextSeq 550 flow cell. The paper's data handling went like this. Because the immunoSEQ output held only junctional sequences and lacked quality scores, the filtering could not match the filtering applied to full-length reads. Sequences were annotated with PyIR, a Python wrapper for IgBLAST v1.9, using IMGT germline references to assign V/J genes and CDR3. Reads were removed for weak V/J assignments (E-value above 1e-6), missing CDR3, stop codons, out-of-frame junctions, or ambiguous translated residues. V3J clonotypes were defined as sequences sharing an identical inferred V gene, J gene, and CDR3 amino acid sequence. Percentage overlap between repertoires was calculated by dividing the number of shared unique clonotypes by the size of the smaller repertoire. RTK rarefaction, the Chao1 estimator, and Recon v2.1 estimates of unobserved clonotypes were used to assess repertoire richness. Generation probabilities were computed with OLGA for all TCRbeta clonotypes obtained by the gDNA method from several donors. As stored in TCRdb, this immuneACCESS dataset retains in-frame rearrangements with V and J assigned. A fraction of the clones does not appear; measured against another copy, unresolved V genes explain less than half of the discrepancy, and the remainder lacks a known reason. That table gives V, J and clone size, and the DNA gave D and trimming. The sample table contains some 2,500,000 clones; only one count was recorded for 92% of them. Approximately 0.39% of the sample is in the top ten clones.

This clonotype was obtained from a young man in good health. Some clones in this sample may be carry-over from other donors' samples. The V and J genes are TRBV5-1 and TRBJ2-7; the D gene is tentatively TRBD1 or TRBD2, each matching 7 bases. The specimen sequenced was naive CD4+ T cells from PBMCs. The sample's cell subset or site label is to be understood as: CD45RA+ positively selected. The DNA sequence is as follows: TGCGCCACCCGGGGAGGGGGCGGCTACGAGCAGTACTTC. Protein translation: CATRGGGGYEQYF.